These 18 T cell receptor beta chains share one sample of origin, sequenced in a study of CD8 T cells in Susac syndrome. Reverse transcription of roughly 0.5 to 1 ug RNA was carried out with random hexamers. TCRdb analysed the immunoSEQ multiplex PCR reads with MiXCR anew, one entry per CDR3 protein. The sample holds about 110,000 distinct CDR3 sequences, roughly 95% seen once. Input material: CD4+ T cells from PBMCs. The source of these receptors is a human donor in good health.

V and J are TRBV28 and TRBJ2-4; D not certain. Germline V gives CDR1 MDHEN, CDR2 SYDVKM. V dropped 9 bases and J dropped 6 bases, with 12 bases sitting between them. This CDR3 is 12 amino acids long. The CDR3 bases are TGTGCCAGTAGATCGGGCTTAAACATTCAGTACTTC. Its protein is CASRSGLNIQYF. Together with reference TRBV28 and TRBJ2-4, the CDR3 gives the full variable domain: DVKVTQSSRYLVKRTGEKVFLECVQDMDHENMFWYRQDPGLGLRLIYFSYDVKMKEKGDIPEGYSVSREKKERFSLILESASTNQTSMYLCASRSGLNIQYFGAGTRLSVL.

CDR3 DNA sequence: TGTGCCAGCAGATCCATTGGGGGTGAGGGAAACATTCAGTACTTC. Translating gives CASRSIGGEGNIQYF. The V gene is TRBV11-2, the J gene TRBJ2-4; D is perhaps TRBD1 or TRBD2 (5 bases each). With 6 bases removed from V and 6 bases from J, the gap between germline ends came to 18 bases. Germline-derived CDR1 and CDR2 are SGHAT and FQNNGV. The CDR3 length is 15 residues.

The chain links TRBV4-2 to TRBJ2-3; possibly TRBD2 for D (5 bases). This CDR3 is built from 15 residues. The germline V and J ends were trimmed by 1 base and 0 bases, with 8 bases remaining between them. CDR1 and CDR2 (germline): LGHNA, YNFKEQ. CDR3 sequence: CASSQGRRSTDTQYF. The CDR3, as DNA: TGTGCCAGCAGCCAAGGACGGAGGAGCACAGATACGCAGTATTTT.

The chain combines TRBV29-1 with TRBJ2-7; D remains unclear. The CDR3 has 11 amino acids. Trimming stripped 4 bases from V and 5 bases from J, with 9 bases between. Germline V CDR1 and CDR2: SQVTM, ANQGSEA. Written as DNA, the CDR3 is TGCAGCGTTGGACCCCAGGACGAGCAGTACTTC. It specifies CSVGPQDEQYF.

The rearrangement uses TRBV2 and TRBJ2-2; 7 positions agree with TRBD1. This CDR3 has 13 residues. CDR1 and CDR2 (germline): SNHLY, FYNNEI. V was clipped by 6 bases and J by 7 bases; unmatched bases: 5. As DNA, the CDR3 is TGTGCCAGCAGATATGGACAGGACGGGGAGCTGTTTTTT. It is translated as CASRYGQDGELFF.

The chain employs TRBV27 and TRBJ2-7; D may be TRBD2 (6 bases). Trimming stripped 2 bases from V and 3 bases from J, with 11 bases between. Per germline, CDR1 MNHEY and CDR2 SMNVEV (reference sequence). This CDR3 is built from 14 residues. CDR3 in amino acids: CASSLGRGGYEQYF. CDR3 in DNA: TGTGCCAGCAGTTTAGGCCGGGGAGGCTACGAGCAGTACTTC.

The V call is TRBV6-2 or TRBV6-3, the J call TRBJ2-1; 7 bases agree with TRBD1. This CDR3 has 15 residues. CDR1 and CDR2 (germline): MNHEY, SVGEGT. V gave up 10 bases and J gave up 1 base; unmatched junction bases: 10. The chain's CDR3 is CATDEDRASYNEQFF. CDR3 nucleotides: TGTGCCACCGACGAAGACAGGGCGTCCTACAATGAGCAGTTCTTC.

The CDR3 nucleotides are TGTGCCAGGGGGACTGGGAACTACAATGAGCAGTTCTTC. This gives the protein CARGTGNYNEQFF. The genes are TRBV2 and TRBJ2-1; D may be TRBD2 (6 bases). The CDR3 totals 13 residues. Trimming shortened V by 9 bases and J by 3 bases, and 12 bases separated the two germline ends. CDR1 is SNHLY and CDR2 is FYNNEI in the germline V gene.

J is TRBJ1-3 and V is TRBV7-2, with D unclear. Germline assignment: CDR1 SGHTA and CDR2 FQGNSA. Trimming removed 1 base at V and 8 bases at J, with 9 bases between. This CDR3 is 13 amino acids long. This chain's CDR3 is CASSLGGADTIYF. The CDR3 nucleotides read TGTGCCAGCAGCTTAGGCGGAGCGGACACCATATATTTT.

The V call is TRBV4-1, the J call TRBJ2-3, with TRBD1 matching 7 bases. CDR1 MGHRA and CDR2 YSYEKL come from the germline V gene. The CDR3 covers 16 residues. With V trimmed by 2 bases and J by 6 bases, 11 bases remained unmatched. CDR3 in DNA: TGCGCCAGCAGCCAACCCGGACAGGCAAACCAGGATACGCAGTATTTT. Translated: CASSQPGQANQDTQYF.

The rearrangement joins TRBV30 to TRBJ2-1, with 7 bases fitting TRBD1. Germline loops: CDR1 GTSNPN, CDR2 SVGIG (reference sequence). The CDR3 contains 16 residues. V was clipped by 0 bases and J by 3 bases; unmatched bases: 8. CDR3: CAWSVSRTGHYNEQFF. In DNA form, the CDR3 reads TGTGCCTGGAGTGTAAGTCGGACAGGCCACTACAATGAGCAGTTCTTC.

The table lists this clonotype with a count of one. The chain links TRBV24-1 to TRBJ1-5; D perhaps matches TRBD1 (5 bases). Per germline, CDR1 KGHDR and CDR2 SFDVKD. The CDR3 extends over 16 amino acids. V was pared by 7 bases and J by 0 bases, with 15 bases between. The CDR3 nucleotides are TGTGCCACCAGGGGGGACGGATCTTATAGCAATCAGCCCCAGCATTTT. Amino acid sequence: CATRGDGSYSNQPQHF.

V usage is TRBV29-1 and J usage is TRBJ1-4; perhaps TRBD1 as D (5 bases). The CDR3 spans 15 residues. From germline, CDR1 is SQVTM and CDR2 ANQGSEA. V was shortened by 1 base and J by 8 bases, with 17 bases between the two germline ends. This chain's CDR3 is CSVEAPGQGGEKLFF. In DNA form, the CDR3 reads TGCAGCGTTGAAGCTCCCGGGCAGGGAGGGGAAAAACTGTTTTTT. Supplemented by reference TRBV29-1 and TRBJ1-4, the full variable domain reads SAVISQKPSRDICQRGTSLTIQCQVDSQVTMMFWYRQQPGQSLTLIATANQGSEATYESGFVIDKFPISRPNLTFSTLTVSNMSPEDSSIYLCSVEAPGQGGEKLFFGSGTQLSVL.

The chain joins TRBV27 to TRBJ2-7; the D is unclear. There are 14 residues in the CDR3. CDR1 is MNHEY and CDR2 is SMNVEV in the germline V gene (reference sequence). The V and J ends lost 4 bases and 6 bases respectively, with 16 bases between them. CDR3 region: CASSSDLMGGEQYF. The CDR3 nucleotides are TGTGCCAGCAGTTCAGACCTCATGGGTGGCGAGCAGTACTTC.

The V call is TRBV7-2, the J call TRBJ2-7; 8 bases are a match to TRBD2. The CDR3 runs 14 residues. The V gene end was trimmed by 5 bases and the J gene end by 6 bases; junction bases not matched to a gene: 9. CDR1 SGHTA and CDR2 FQGNSA come from the germline V gene. The CDR3 sequence is CASSPRTSRGEQYF. CDR3 DNA: TGTGCCAGCAGCCCCAGGACTAGCCGGGGCGAGCAGTACTTC.

This chain connects TRBV19 to TRBJ2-3; 7 nucleotides agree with TRBD2. V shed 5 bases, J shed 4 bases, and the junction held 9 bases outside the gene matches. The CDR3 has 15 residues. Per the germline V gene, CDR1 is LNHDA and CDR2 is SQIVND (reference sequence). The CDR3 nucleotides read TGTGCCAGTAGTGTTTCCCAGACTAGCCCAGATACGCAGTATTTT. Protein sequence: CASSVSQTSPDTQYF.

The genes are TRBV4-1 and TRBJ2-6, with D possibly TRBD1 on 5 matching bases. The CDR3 contains 16 residues. Trimming took off 4 bases at V and 0 bases at J, with 10 bases between the two ends. CDR1 and CDR2 from the germline V gene are MGHRA and YSYEKL. CDR3 bases: TGCGCCAGCAGCCTCCGACAGCTCTCTGGGGCCAACGTCCTGACTTTC. Encoded protein: CASSLRQLSGANVLTF.

The chain links TRBV9 to TRBJ2-5; a weak D match, TRBD2 (5 bases). This CDR3 has 15 amino acids. CDR1 and CDR2 (germline): SGDLS, YYNGEE. The germline V and J ends were trimmed by 1 base and 3 bases, with 13 bases remaining between them. The CDR3 DNA follows: TGTGCCAGCAGCGTATCAGCGGAGACCGAAGAGACCCAGTACTTC. As protein: CASSVSAETEETQYF.